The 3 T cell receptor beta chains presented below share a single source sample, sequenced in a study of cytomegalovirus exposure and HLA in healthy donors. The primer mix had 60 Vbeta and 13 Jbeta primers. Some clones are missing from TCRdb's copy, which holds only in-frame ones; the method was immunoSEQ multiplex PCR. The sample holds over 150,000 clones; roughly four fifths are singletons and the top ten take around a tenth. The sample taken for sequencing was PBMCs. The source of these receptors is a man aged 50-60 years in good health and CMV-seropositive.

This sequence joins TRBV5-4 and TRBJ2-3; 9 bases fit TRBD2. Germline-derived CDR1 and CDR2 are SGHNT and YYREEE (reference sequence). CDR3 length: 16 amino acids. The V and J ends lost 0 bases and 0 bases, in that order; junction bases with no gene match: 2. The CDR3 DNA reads TGTGCCAGCAGCTTGGGACTAGCGGCCAGCACAGATACGCAGTATTTT. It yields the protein CASSLGLAASTDTQYF.

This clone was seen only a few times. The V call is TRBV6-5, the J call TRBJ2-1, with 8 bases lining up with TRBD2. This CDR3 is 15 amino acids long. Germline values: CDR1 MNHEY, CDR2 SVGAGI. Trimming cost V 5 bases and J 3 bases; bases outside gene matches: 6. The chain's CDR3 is CASSSGGLNYNEQFF. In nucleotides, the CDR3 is TGTGCCAGCAGTAGCGGGGGACTAAACTACAATGAGCAGTTCTTC.

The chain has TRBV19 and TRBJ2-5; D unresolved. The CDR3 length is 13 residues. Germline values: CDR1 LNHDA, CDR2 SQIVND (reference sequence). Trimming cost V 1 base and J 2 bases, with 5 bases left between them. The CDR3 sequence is CASSIGSQETQYF. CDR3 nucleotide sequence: TGTGCCAGTAGTATAGGCAGTCAAGAGACCCAGTACTTC.